The clone carrying this T cell receptor (beta chain) turned up a few times. These data originate in a study of T cells after yellow fever vaccination. Germline CDR1 reads ENHRY; CDR2 reads SYGVKD. This CDR3 is 11 amino acids long. The V gene end was trimmed by 10 bases and the J gene end by 9 bases; junction bases not matched to a gene: 6. TCRdb re-analysed the 5' RACE reads in MiXCR, keeping a single row per CDR3 protein. The table lists some 320,000 distinct CDR3 sequences, around 8.6% of them singletons, with 3% to 3.5% in the top ten. This chain uses TRBV10-3 with TRBJ2-3; 8 bases are shared with TRBD2. The sequencing used CD4+ T cells sorted from PBMCs, collected 5 days after the yellow fever booster vaccination. The sequence came from a man aged 18 to 30 who received the YFV17D yellow fever vaccine. The CDR3 sequence is CATGAGETQYF. CDR3 in DNA: TGTGCCACGGGAGCGGGGGAAACGCAGTATTTT.